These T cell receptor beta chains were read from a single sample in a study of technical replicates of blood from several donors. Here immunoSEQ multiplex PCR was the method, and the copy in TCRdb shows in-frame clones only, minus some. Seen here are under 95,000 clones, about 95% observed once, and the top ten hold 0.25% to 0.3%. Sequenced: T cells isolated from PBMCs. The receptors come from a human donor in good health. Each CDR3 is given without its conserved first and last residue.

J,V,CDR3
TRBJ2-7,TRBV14,ASSPGLAGGEQY
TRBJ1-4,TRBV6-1,ASKLGPTGEKLF
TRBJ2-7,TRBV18,ASSPDVGTGKYEQY
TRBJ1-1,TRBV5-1,ASSVGALNTEAF
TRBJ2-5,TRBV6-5,ASTPGLGGETQY
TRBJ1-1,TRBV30,AWSQGYTEAF
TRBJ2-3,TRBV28,ASSHGRDTYTDTQY
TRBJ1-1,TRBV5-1,ASSLAGGGHTEAF
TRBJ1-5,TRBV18,ASSSRDRDKYSNQPQH
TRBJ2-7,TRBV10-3,AISAVRGYDEQY
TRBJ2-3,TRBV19,ASRDRGTDTQY
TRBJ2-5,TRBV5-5,ASSWQGQETQY
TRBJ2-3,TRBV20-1,SARGGSTQY
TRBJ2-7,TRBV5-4,ASSLLRSSGGGPYEQY
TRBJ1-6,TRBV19,ASSIMLGTNSPLH
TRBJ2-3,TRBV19,ASSPSDTDTQY
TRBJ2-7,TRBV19,ASSKIGLADRTGQY
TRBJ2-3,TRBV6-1,ASSTGGVSDTQY
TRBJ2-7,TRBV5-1,ASSLETLAGEQY
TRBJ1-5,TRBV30,AWKGAGLGQPQH
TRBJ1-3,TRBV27,ASSKIGGSGNTIY
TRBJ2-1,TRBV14,ASSQSQGYEQF
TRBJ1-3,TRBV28,ASSRPGQGAEGG
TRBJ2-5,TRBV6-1,ASNRQGLETQY
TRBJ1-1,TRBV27,ASSLDRADTEAF
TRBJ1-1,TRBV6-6,ASSYQYTEAF
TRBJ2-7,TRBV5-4,ASSLSSGPYEQY
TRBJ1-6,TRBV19,ASSISRQGVLH
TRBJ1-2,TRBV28,ASSFPRTGGVNYGYT
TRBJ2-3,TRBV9,ASSTGLPRDTQY
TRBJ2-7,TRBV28,ASCKGISGEQY
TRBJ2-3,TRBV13,ASNGPDRGPSTDTQY
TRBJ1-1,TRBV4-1,ASSQVSGRDTEAF
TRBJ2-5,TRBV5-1,ASSSSAPGVLETQY
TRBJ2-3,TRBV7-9,ASSLTTGGRVDTQY
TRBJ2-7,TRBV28,ASSLLITSGTLTYEQY
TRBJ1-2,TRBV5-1,ASRNLGQGNGYT
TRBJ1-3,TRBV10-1,ASSGGSGNTIY
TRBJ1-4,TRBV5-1,ASSFYPPNRGQSEKLF
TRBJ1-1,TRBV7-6,ASSFTEDNTEAF
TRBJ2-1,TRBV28,ASSLLTVGRDEQF
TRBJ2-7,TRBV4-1,ASSQGTSPYEQY
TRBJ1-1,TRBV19,ASSHEGADEAF
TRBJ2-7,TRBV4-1,ASSQDGQGIYEQY
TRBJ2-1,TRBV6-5,ASSYEGSRYEQF
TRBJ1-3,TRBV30,AWGTGLAGNTIY
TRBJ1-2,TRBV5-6,ASSLLAEANYGYT
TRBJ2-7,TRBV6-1,ASSEGGYPSGTSGRIYEQY
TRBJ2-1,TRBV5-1,ASSQGQGWNEQF